This is a list of T cell receptor beta chains from one sample in a study of OX40 agonist ivuxolimab in advanced cancers. The method was immunoSEQ multiplex PCR; TCRdb's version includes in-frame clones alone and lacks a portion of them. This sample carries under 45,000 clones, roughly 89% of them seen once, and the ten largest clones take approximately 1.8%. The specimen comprised CD4+ or CD8+ T cells sorted from blood, sampled in a trial of the OX40 agonist ivuxolimab. The origin of the receptors is an adult with an advanced solid tumor such as melanoma, head and neck, liver or kidney cancer. Both conserved end residues are part of each CDR3. A D gene is named only where the DNA matches it firmly. For some rows the clone size is stated as once, few or many, or as a class when expanded; others skip it.

>NA|TRBJ1-1|NA|TRBV6-4
TGTGCCAGCAGCCGGGAGATGAACACTGAAGCTTTCTTT
CASSREMNTEAFF
>NA|TRBJ2-1|NA|TRBV6-4
TGTGCCAGCAGTGAAGCGGCGGGGGCCAACAATGAGCAGTTCTTC
CASSEAAGANNEQFF
>once|TRBJ1-6|NA|TRBV2
TGTGCCAGCAGCCCGGCCTCTCTAAGGTCACCCCTCCACTTT
CASSPASLRSPLHF
>NA|TRBJ2-5|TRBD1|TRBV2
TGTGCCAGCAGCAAACAGGGGGCTTGGGAGACCCAGTACTTC
CASSKQGAWETQYF
>NA|TRBJ2-3|NA|TRBV18
TGTGCCAGCTCACCCGAAGTAGATACGCAGTATTTT
CASSPEVDTQYF
>NA|TRBJ1-5|NA|TRBV2
TGTGCCAGCAGTCCCCGGGAGCAGCCCCAGCATTTT
CASSPREQPQHF
>NA|TRBJ2-5|TRBD1|TRBV9
TGTGCCAGCAGCGCGGGACAGGGAGTCATGGAGACCCAGTACTTC
CASSAGQGVMETQYF
>NA|TRBJ2-1|NA|TRBV14
TGTGCCAGCAGCCCTCATATCTACAATGAGCAGTTCTTC
CASSPHIYNEQFF
>NA|TRBJ1-3|NA|TRBV6-1
TGTGCCAGCAGTGAATCTTGGTCCTTCTCTGGAAACACCATATATTTT
CASSESWSFSGNTIYF
>NA|TRBJ2-7|NA|TRBV2
TGTGCCAGCAGCACCAGACTGGGGGGGCTCGAGCAGTACTTC
CASSTRLGGLEQYF
>NA|TRBJ1-2|NA|TRBV21-1
TGTGCCGTCCCGTCCTCTGGCTACACCTTC
CAVPSSGYTF